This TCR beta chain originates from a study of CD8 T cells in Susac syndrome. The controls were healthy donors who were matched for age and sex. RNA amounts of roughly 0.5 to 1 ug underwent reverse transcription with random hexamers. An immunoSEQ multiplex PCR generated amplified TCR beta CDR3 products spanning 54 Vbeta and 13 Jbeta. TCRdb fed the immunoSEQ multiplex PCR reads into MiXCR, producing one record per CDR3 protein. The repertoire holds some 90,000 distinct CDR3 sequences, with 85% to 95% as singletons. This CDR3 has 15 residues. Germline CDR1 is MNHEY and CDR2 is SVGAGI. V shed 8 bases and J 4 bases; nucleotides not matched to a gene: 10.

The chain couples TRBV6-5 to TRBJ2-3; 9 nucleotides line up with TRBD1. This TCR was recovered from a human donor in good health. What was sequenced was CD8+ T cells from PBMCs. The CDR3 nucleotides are TGTGCCAGCCAGGCGGGACAGGGTTTCCCAGATACGCAGTATTTT. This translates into CASQAGQGFPDTQYF.